These 25 T cell receptor beta chains share one sample of origin, sequenced in a study of blood T cells in healthy people across ages. A second PCR, run for about 7 to 11 cycles, used a sample-barcoded 5' primer plus a J-beta primer mix. TCRdb fed the 5' RACE reads into MiXCR, producing one record per CDR3 protein. The data show 870,000 or so distinct CDR3 sequences, 29% seen once. Sample: blood. These receptors were taken from a woman older than 75 in good health.

This clonotype was detected only a few times. The rearrangement uses TRBV10-3 and TRBJ1-2; 9 bases map to TRBD1. V lost 3 bases and J lost 0; bases outside the gene matches: 2. CDR3 length equals 15 residues. Germline CDR1 ENHRY, CDR2 SYGVKD. CDR3 in amino acids: CAISEGTGSNYGYTF. CDR3 in DNA: TGTGCCATCAGTGAAGGGACAGGGTCTAACTATGGCTACACCTTC.

This clonotype showed up many times. This chain connects TRBV27 to TRBJ2-6; tentatively, D is TRBD1 (6 bases). With 8 bases removed from V and 0 bases from J, the gap between germline ends came to 17 bases. This CDR3 is built from 17 residues. Germline CDR1 MNHEY, CDR2 SMNVEV (reference sequence). DNA for the CDR3: TGTGCCAGCCGTCGCCTGACAGGCCTCTCTGGGGCCAACGTCCTGACTTTC. Translated, it gives CASRRLTGLSGANVLTF.

The chain joins TRBV6-2 or TRBV6-3 to TRBJ1-5; tentative D call: TRBD1 (5 bases). The CDR3 length is 16 residues. Trimming pared 8 bases from V and 1 base from J, leaving 18 bases between. The germline V gene has CDR1 MNHEY and CDR2 SVGEGT. The CDR3 DNA reads as TGTGCCAGCTGGGCAGGGTTTTTCTTGAGCAATCAGCCCCAGCATTTT. It encodes CASWAGFFLSNQPQHF.

This clonotype was detected many times. V is TRBV5-1 and J is TRBJ1-1, with D unresolved. V was shortened by 0 bases and J by 0 bases, with 9 bases between the two germline ends. Per germline, CDR1 SGHRS and CDR2 YFSETQ. This CDR3 spans 15 amino acids. This chain's CDR3 is CASSLASGMNTEAFF. The DNA of the CDR3 is TGCGCCAGCAGCTTGGCGTCGGGCATGAACACTGAAGCTTTCTTT.

At least ten counts were recorded for this clonotype. This chain joins TRBV7-8 and TRBJ2-5; D uncertain. The CDR3 runs 12 residues. The germline V and J ends were trimmed by 3 bases and 3 bases, with 5 bases remaining between them. CDR1 and CDR2 from the germline V gene are SGHVS and FQNEAQ. The CDR3 DNA is TGTGCCAGCAGCTTCTCAGAAGAGACCCAGTACTTC. It codes for CASSFSEETQYF.

This clonotype was recorded many times. J is TRBJ2-5 and V is TRBV7-2, with D perhaps assigned TRBD1 or TRBD2 (6 bases each). Trimming took off 6 bases at V and 5 bases at J, with 16 bases between the two ends. Germline V gives CDR1 SGHTA, CDR2 FQGNSA. The CDR3 sequence is 14 residues long. CDR3 loop: CASSFSGGGETQYF. Here the CDR3 DNA reads TGTGCCAGCAGTTTTTCCGGGGGCGGGGAGACCCAGTACTTC.

This clonotype was detected ten times or more. This rearrangement joins TRBV4-2 to TRBJ2-1; TRBD1 matches 7 bases. CDR3 length: 14 amino acids. Germline V gene data show CDR1 as LGHNA and CDR2 as YNFKEQ. V was clipped by 1 base and J by 7 bases; unmatched bases: 4. The CDR3 coding sequence is TGTGCCAGCAGCCAAGGACAGGGTAAAAATGAGCAGTTCTTC. Translation gives CASSQGQGKNEQFF.

This clonotype came up many times. The V gene is TRBV5-1, the J gene TRBJ2-2; D might be TRBD2 (6 bases). Trimming removed 1 base from V and 0 bases from J, with 7 bases in between. CDR3 size: 15 residues. Germline V gene lookup returns CDR1 SGHRS and CDR2 YFSETQ. The CDR3 here is CASSLRGANTGELFF. The CDR3 nucleotides read TGCGCCAGCAGCTTGCGCGGGGCGAACACCGGGGAGCTGTTTTTT. Together with reference TRBV5-1 and TRBJ2-2, the CDR3 gives the full variable domain: KAGVTQTPRYLIKTRGQQVTLSCSPISGHRSVSWYQQTPGQGLQFLFEYFSETQRNKGNFPGRFSGRQFSNSRSEMNVSTLELGDSALYLCASSLRGANTGELFFGEGSRLTVL.

V gene TRBV28 combines with J gene TRBJ1-3; tentative D call: TRBD1 (6 bases). Looked up from germline, CDR1 is MDHEN and CDR2 is SYDVKM. The CDR3 runs 16 residues. Trimming took 6 bases from V and 0 from J, leaving 15 bases between them. Here the CDR3 DNA reads TGTGCCAGCAGCGCAGGGGTATTTACCTCTGGAAACACCATATATTTT. It codes for CASSAGVFTSGNTIYF.

CDR3 DNA: TGTGCCAGCAGTTACTCTGCGCAGAACGAGCAGTACTTC. It specifies CASSYSAQNEQYF. This sequence joins TRBV6-6 and TRBJ2-7, with D unclear. The CDR3 is 13 amino acids. Trimming removed 0 bases from V and 5 bases from J, with 8 bases in between. The germline CDR1 and CDR2 sequences are MNHNY and SVGAGI (reference sequence).

This clonotype was picked up a small number of times. The rearrangement joins TRBV9 to TRBJ1-1; D call uncertain. The CDR3 totals 13 residues. Per germline, CDR1 SGDLS and CDR2 YYNGEE. The germline V and J ends were trimmed by 1 base and 1 base, with 5 bases remaining between them. CDR3 sequence (DNA): TGTGCCAGCAGCGTATGGAGGAACACTGAAGCTTTCTTT. This encodes CASSVWRNTEAFF.

With respect to this clonotype: This sequence may be a read error, since a much larger clone differs from it by one base. The chain combines TRBV10-1 with TRBJ2-1, with TRBD1 identical over 9 bases. Germline V gene lookup returns CDR1 WNHNN and CDR2 SYGVQD (reference sequence). The CDR3 sequence is 14 residues long. V was clipped by 5 bases and J by 10 bases; unmatched bases: 9. CDR3 coding DNA: TGCGCCAGCAGTAAAAAGGACAGGGGAAACGAGCAGTTCTTC. Translating gives CASSKKDRGNEQFF.

This rearrangement joins TRBV28 to TRBJ1-5, with D maybe TRBD1 (5 bases). V lost 5 bases and J lost 0, with 14 bases in between. This CDR3 region has 16 residues. CDR1 is MDHEN and CDR2 is SYDVKM in the germline V gene. CDR3 coding DNA: TGTGCCAGCAGTCGCGGGCGCAGGGTTAGCAATCAGCCCCAGCATTTT. Protein product: CASSRGRRVSNQPQHF.

Notes on this clonotype: Just one base apart from a much larger clone, this may be a read error. The chain has TRBV27 and TRBJ1-2; TRBD1 matches at 8 bases. CDR3 length equals 17 residues. From germline, CDR1 is MNHEY and CDR2 SMNVEV (reference sequence). Written as DNA, the CDR3 is TGTGCCTGCAGTTCCCGACAGGGGTGGGGTGCGTACTATGGCTACACCTTC. Encoded protein: CACSSRQGWGAYYGYTF.

This clonotype was found a few times. J is TRBJ2-5 and V is TRBV15; the match to TRBD2 covers 7 bases. The V gene end was trimmed by 5 bases and the J gene end by 2 bases; junction bases not matched to a gene: 5. CDR1 is LNHNV, CDR2 YYDKDF, per germline (reference sequence). The CDR3 sequence is 14 residues long. The CDR3, as DNA: TGTGCCACCAGCGACGCTAGCGGACAAGAGACCCAGTACTTC. The encoded protein is CATSDASGQETQYF.

This clonotype showed up many times. The chain uses TRBV11-2 and TRBJ2-1; TRBD1 aligns across 7 bases. The germline CDR1 and CDR2 sequences are SGHAT and FQNNGV. V shed 6 bases and J 4 bases; nucleotides not matched to a gene: 3. The CDR3 is 13 amino acids. CDR3: CASRQGQYNEQFF. The CDR3 coding sequence is TGTGCCAGCAGACAGGGACAGTACAATGAGCAGTTCTTC.

The chain carries TRBV15 and TRBJ2-3; D not resolved. The CDR3 has 12 residues. Germline V CDR1 and CDR2: LNHNV, YYDKDF (reference sequence). Trimming cost V 4 bases and J 5 bases, with 7 bases left between them. This chain's CDR3 is CATSNNGDTQYF. The CDR3 DNA follows: TGTGCCACCAGCAATAATGGAGATACGCAGTATTTT.

In its sample, this clonotype was seen many times. The chain combines TRBV7-6 with TRBJ2-3; TRBD2 aligns across 7 bases. CDR1 is SGHVS, CDR2 FNYEAQ, per germline. This CDR3 is built from 15 residues. The ends lost 5 bases at V and 2 bases at J; junction bases unmatched: 7. CDR3 coding DNA: TGTGCCAGCAGCCGAGGGACTACCTACACAGATACGCAGTATTTT. This translates into CASSRGTTYTDTQYF.

The chain has TRBV2 and TRBJ2-7; 7 bases agree with TRBD1. There are 15 residues in the CDR3. Germline assignment: CDR1 SNHLY and CDR2 FYNNEI. Unmatched junction bases numbered 10, after V lost 8 bases and J lost 0 bases. The CDR3 DNA follows: TGTGCCAGCTCTTTCACAGGGGCCAGCTCCTACGAGCAGTACTTC. Residues: CASSFTGASSYEQYF. The complete variable domain, with remaining parts taken from reference TRBV2 and TRBJ2-7, reads EPEVTQTPSHQVTQMGQEVILRCVPISNHLYFYWYRQILGQKVEFLVSFYNNEISEKSEIFDDQFSVERPDGSNFTLKIRSTKLEDSAMYFCASSFTGASSYEQYFGPGTRLTVT.

This clonotype has a count of ten or more. The V call is TRBV5-1, the J call TRBJ2-7; 8 bases line up with TRBD2. CDR1 SGHRS and CDR2 YFSETQ come from the germline V gene. There are 14 residues in the CDR3. V shed 2 bases and J 2 bases; nucleotides not matched to a gene: 3. The CDR3 DNA is TGCGCCAGCAGCTTCGGCGGGGGGACCTACGAGCAGTACTTC. The encoded protein is CASSFGGGTYEQYF.

This clonotype was seen repeatedly, ten times or more. The chain joins TRBV7-9 to TRBJ1-2, with 10 bases aligning to TRBD1. The CDR3 runs 15 residues. In germline, CDR1 is SEHNR, CDR2 FQNEAQ (reference sequence). Losses at the gene ends were 5 bases for V and 4 bases for J; bases not matched to a gene: 7. The CDR3 reads CASSHRDRGSYGYTF. Written as DNA, the CDR3 is TGTGCCAGCAGCCACCGGGACAGGGGATCCTATGGCTACACCTTC.

With respect to this clonotype: Relative to the germline gene, one junction end is altered; a read error may explain this. This sequence joins TRBV20-1 and TRBJ1-4, with D perhaps matching TRBD1 (5 bases). CDR1 and CDR2 (germline): DFQATT, SNEGSKA (reference sequence). CDR3 length: 13 amino acids. The CDR3 protein is CSASRGANEKRFF. CDR3 sequence (DNA): TGCAGTGCTAGTAGGGGAGCTAATGAAAAACGGTTTTTT.

This clonotype was seen a handful of times. The chain links TRBV19 to TRBJ2-3; no definite D call. CDR1 LNHDA and CDR2 SQIVND come from the germline V gene (reference sequence). This CDR3 is 15 amino acids long. V was trimmed by 5 bases and J by 1 base, leaving 13 bases between them. CDR3 sequence: CASSPRGEGTDTQYF. CDR3 sequence (DNA): TGTGCCAGTAGTCCCCGTGGTGAGGGCACAGATACGCAGTATTTT.

In this sample, this clonotype turned up a few times. The chain couples TRBV10-3 to TRBJ1-6; tentative D call: TRBD1 (5 bases). Per the germline V gene, CDR1 is ENHRY and CDR2 is SYGVKD. V lost 7 bases to trimming and J lost 9 bases, with 19 bases between them. CDR3 size: 15 residues. CDR3 protein: CAIKTDGGSSSPLHF. The CDR3 coding sequence is TGTGCCATCAAGACGGACGGGGGGTCGAGTTCACCCCTCCACTTT.

In its sample, this clonotype was seen a few times. V is TRBV7-9 and J is TRBJ1-2; D gene unclear. V was trimmed by 0 bases and J by 8 bases, leaving 10 bases between them. The germline V gene encodes CDR1 SEHNR and CDR2 FQNEAQ (reference sequence). The CDR3 extends over 13 amino acids. The CDR3 DNA reads TGTGCCAGCAGCTTAGCGAACCTCCGGGGCTACACCTTC. It codes for CASSLANLRGYTF.